Included here is one T cell receptor beta chain sequence, with context. The CDR3 covers 13 residues. V lost 2 bases and J lost 4, with 8 bases in between. In germline, CDR1 is MDHEN, CDR2 SYDVKM. Here immunoSEQ multiplex PCR was the method, and the copy in TCRdb shows in-frame clones only, minus some. The sample consists of 120,000 to 150,000 clones, 88% of them appearing once. The sample belongs to a study of blood T cell repertoires in COVID-19. The J gene is TRBJ2-5, the V gene TRBV28, with D unclear. The clonotype comes from a human donor in a cohort sampled during active COVID-19. Sequencing was done on a sample of peripheral blood. DNA of the CDR3: TGTGCCAGCAGTTTAGAACTTGGAGAGACCCAGTACTTC. This translates into CASSLELGETQYF.